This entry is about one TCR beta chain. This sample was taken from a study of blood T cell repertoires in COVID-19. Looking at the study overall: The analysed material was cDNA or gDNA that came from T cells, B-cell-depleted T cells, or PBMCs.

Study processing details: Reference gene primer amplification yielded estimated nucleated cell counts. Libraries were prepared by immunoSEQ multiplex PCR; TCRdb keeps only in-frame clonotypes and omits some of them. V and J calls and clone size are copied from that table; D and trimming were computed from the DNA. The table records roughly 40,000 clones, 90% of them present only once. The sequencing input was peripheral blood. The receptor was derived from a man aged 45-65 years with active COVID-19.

The CDR3 nucleotides are TGTGCCAGCAGCTCCGTGGGGGCTACGGACTCTGGAAACACCATATATTTT. It yields the protein CASSSVGATDSGNTIYF. The genes are TRBV5-6 and TRBJ1-3; D is possibly TRBD1 (6 bases). The CDR3 loop spans 17 amino acids. The germline V and J ends were trimmed by 3 bases and 0 bases, with 16 bases remaining between them. Germline V gene lookup returns CDR1 SGHDT and CDR2 YYEEEE.